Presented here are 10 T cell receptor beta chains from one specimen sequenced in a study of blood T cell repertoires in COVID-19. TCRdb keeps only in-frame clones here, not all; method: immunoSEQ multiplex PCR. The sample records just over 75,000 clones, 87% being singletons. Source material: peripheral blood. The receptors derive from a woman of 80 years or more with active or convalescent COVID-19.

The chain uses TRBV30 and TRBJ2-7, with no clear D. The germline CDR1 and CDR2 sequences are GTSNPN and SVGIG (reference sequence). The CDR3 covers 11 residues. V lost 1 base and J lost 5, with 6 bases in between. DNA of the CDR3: TGTGCCTGGAGTGGACACCACGAGCAGTACTTC. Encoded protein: CAWSGHHEQYF.

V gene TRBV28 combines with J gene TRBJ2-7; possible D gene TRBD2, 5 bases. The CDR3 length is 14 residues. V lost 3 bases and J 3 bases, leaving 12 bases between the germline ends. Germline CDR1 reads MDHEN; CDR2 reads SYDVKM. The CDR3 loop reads CASSFQSGIYEQYF. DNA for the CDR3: TGTGCCAGCAGTTTCCAGAGCGGAATCTACGAGCAGTACTTC.

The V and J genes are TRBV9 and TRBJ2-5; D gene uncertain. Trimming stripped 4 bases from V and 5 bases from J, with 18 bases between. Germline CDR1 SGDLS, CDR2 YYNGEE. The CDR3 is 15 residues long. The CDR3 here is CASSPQHSDFETQYF. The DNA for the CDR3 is TGTGCCAGCAGCCCACAGCATAGTGATTTCGAGACCCAGTACTTC.

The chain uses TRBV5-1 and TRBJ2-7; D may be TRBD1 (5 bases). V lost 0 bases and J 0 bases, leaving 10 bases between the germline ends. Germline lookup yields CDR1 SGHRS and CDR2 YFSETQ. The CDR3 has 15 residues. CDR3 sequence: CASSLVTGPSYEQYF. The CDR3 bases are TGCGCCAGCAGCTTGGTTACAGGCCCCTCCTACGAGCAGTACTTC.

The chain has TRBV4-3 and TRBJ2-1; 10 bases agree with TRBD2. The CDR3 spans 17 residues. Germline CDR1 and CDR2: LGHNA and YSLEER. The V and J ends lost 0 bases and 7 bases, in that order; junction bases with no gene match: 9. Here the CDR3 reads CASSQDLTSGRPNEQFF. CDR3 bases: TGCGCCAGCAGCCAAGATCTGACTAGCGGGCGCCCTAATGAGCAGTTCTTC.

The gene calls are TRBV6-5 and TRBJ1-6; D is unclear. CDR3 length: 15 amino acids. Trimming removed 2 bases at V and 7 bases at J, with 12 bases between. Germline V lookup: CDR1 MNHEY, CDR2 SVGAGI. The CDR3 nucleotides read TGTGCCAGCAGTTACGGAGTCCTCGAAAATTCACCCCTCCACTTT. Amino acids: CASSYGVLENSPLHF.

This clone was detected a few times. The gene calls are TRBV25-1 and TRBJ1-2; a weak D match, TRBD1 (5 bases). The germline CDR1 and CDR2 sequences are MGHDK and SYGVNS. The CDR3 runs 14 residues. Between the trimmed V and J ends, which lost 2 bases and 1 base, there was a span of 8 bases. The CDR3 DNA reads TGTGCCAGCAGTGAAAACGGGGGTAACTATGGCTACACCTTC. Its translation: CASSENGGNYGYTF.

CDR3 protein: CASSLADLVGTGELFF. The CDR3, as DNA: TGCGCCAGCAGCTTGGCCGATCTAGTCGGGACCGGGGAGCTGTTTTTT. The chain joins TRBV5-1 to TRBJ2-2; D ambiguous. This CDR3 is 16 amino acids long. The ends were cut back, 0 bases at V and 5 bases at J, with 14 bases in the middle. Germline loops: CDR1 SGHRS, CDR2 YFSETQ.

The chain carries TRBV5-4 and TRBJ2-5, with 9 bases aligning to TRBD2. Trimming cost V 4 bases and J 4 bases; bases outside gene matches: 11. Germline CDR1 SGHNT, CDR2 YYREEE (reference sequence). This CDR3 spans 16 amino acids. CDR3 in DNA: TGTGCCAGCAGCCCATCGGCGGGGGGGCAGGGAGAGACCCAGTACTTC. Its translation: CASSPSAGGQGETQYF. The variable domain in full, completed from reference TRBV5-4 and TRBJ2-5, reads ETGVTQSPTHLIKTRGQQVTLRCSSQSGHNTVSWYQQALGQGPQFIFQYYREEENGRGNFPPRFSGLQFPNYSSELNVNALELDDSALYLCASSPSAGGQGETQYFGPGTRLLVL.

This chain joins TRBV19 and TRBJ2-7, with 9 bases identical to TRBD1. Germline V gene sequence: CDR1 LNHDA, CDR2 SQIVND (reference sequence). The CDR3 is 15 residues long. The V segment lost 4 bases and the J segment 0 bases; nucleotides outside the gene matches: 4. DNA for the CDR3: TGTGCCAGTAGTAAGGGGACAGGGATCTCCTACGAGCAGTACTTC. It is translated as CASSKGTGISYEQYF.